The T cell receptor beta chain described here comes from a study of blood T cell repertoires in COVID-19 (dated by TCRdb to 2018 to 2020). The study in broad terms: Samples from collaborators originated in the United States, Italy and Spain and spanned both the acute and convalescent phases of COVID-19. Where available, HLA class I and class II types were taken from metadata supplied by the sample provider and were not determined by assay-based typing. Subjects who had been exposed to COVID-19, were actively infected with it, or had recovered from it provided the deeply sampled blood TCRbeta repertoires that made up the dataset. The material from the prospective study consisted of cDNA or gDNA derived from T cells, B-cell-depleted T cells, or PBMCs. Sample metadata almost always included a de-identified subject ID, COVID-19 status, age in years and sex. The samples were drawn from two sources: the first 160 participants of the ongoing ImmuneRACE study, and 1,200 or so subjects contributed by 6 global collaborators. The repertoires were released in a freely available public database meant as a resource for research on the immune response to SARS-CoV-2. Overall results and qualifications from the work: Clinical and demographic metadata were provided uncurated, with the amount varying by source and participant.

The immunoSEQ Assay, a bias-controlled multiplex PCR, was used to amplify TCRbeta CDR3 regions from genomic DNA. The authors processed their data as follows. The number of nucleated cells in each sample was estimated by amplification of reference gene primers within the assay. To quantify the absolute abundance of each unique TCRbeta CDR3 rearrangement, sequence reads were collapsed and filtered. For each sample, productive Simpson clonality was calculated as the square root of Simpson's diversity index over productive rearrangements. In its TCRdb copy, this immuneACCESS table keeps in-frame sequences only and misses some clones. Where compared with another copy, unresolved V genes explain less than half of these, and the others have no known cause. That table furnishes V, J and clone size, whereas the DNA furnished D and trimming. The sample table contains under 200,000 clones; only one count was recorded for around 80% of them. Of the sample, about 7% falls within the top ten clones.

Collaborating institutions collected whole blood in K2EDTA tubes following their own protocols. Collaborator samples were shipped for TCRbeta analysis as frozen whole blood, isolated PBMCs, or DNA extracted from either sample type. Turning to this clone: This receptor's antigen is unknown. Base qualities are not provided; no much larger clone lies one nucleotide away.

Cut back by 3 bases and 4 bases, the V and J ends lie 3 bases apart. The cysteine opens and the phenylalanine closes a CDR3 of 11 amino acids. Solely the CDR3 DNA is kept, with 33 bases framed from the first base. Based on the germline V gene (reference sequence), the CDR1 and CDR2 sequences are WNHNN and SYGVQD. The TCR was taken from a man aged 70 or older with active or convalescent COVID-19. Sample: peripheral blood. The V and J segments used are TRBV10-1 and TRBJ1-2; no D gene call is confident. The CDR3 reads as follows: CASSDGYGYTF. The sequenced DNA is TGCGCCAGCAGTGACGGCTATGGCTACACCTTC.